The clone carrying this T cell receptor beta chain came up a few times. The antigen is not known. Expressed TCRB transcripts were sequenced because the entire RNA isolate underwent reverse transcription. Only in-frame clones appear in the TCRdb table, and some are missing; sequencing was by immunoSEQ multiplex PCR. The sample yields 300,000 or so clones, 6.5% to 10% seen once. This CDR3 has 15 amino acids. Germline CDR1 and CDR2: SGHRS and YFSETQ. V dropped 0 bases and J dropped 6 bases, with 13 bases sitting between them. The data were obtained in a study of beta chain features in type 1 diabetes. The single heparinised draw taken from each donor contained about 110 mL of blood on average. In all sorted populations, purity surpassed 95%. Findings and limits, study-wide: The naive, central memory and Treg TCRB repertoires showed an apparent similarity that was greater among patients than among healthy donors.

Sequencing input: central memory CD4+ T cells from blood. The TCR comes from a woman aged 18-29 years in good health. The chain is built from TRBV5-1 and TRBJ2-1; D gene unclear. CDR3 region: CASSLGEVQPNEQFF. In nucleotides, the CDR3 is TGCGCCAGCAGCTTGGGGGAAGTTCAGCCCAATGAGCAGTTCTTC.